These T cell receptor beta chains were read from a single sample in a study of beta chain features in type 1 diabetes. Profiled with immunoSEQ multiplex PCR; TCRdb holds only in-frame clones, not every one. The sample contains 350,000 to 450,000 clones, over 11% of which appear only once. Input material: naive CD4+ T cells from blood. These receptors were collected from a young man in good health. CDR3s include the opening cysteine and the closing phenylalanine or tryptophan. The D gene is left open where the match is weak. Size tells how often a clone was seen (once, few, many) or the class of an expanded clone, and some rows leave it out.

V gene,D gene,J gene,clone size,CDR3 protein,CDR3 DNA
TRBV19,.,TRBJ2-1,.,CASEGWNEQFF,TGTGCCAGTGAGGGTTGGAATGAGCAGTTCTTC
TRBV10-3,TRBD2,TRBJ2-5,.,CATQRSGSGVGETQYF,TGTGCCACCCAGAGGAGCGGGAGTGGGGTCGGAGAGACCCAGTACTTC
TRBV19,TRBD1,TRBJ2-5,.,CASSIGTAETQYF,TGTGCCAGTAGTATCGGGACAGCAGAGACCCAGTACTTC
TRBV14,.,TRBJ1-1,few,CASSQNLNTEAFF,TGTGCCAGCAGCCAGAACTTGAACACTGAAGCTTTCTTT
TRBV30,.,TRBJ2-5,.,CAWSVPGTETQYF,TGTGCCTGGAGTGTACCCGGGACAGAGACCCAGTACTTC
TRBV29-1,.,TRBJ2-2,.,CSVDPMADSNTGELFF,TGCAGCGTTGACCCGATGGCAGACTCGAACACCGGGGAGCTGTTTTTT
TRBV25-1,TRBD2,TRBJ2-1,few,CASSESGLAGTNEQFF,TGTGCCAGCAGTGAATCGGGGCTAGCGGGGACCAATGAGCAGTTCTTC
TRBV10-3,TRBD2,TRBJ2-1,few,CAIRVSRDYSNEQFF,TGTGCCATTAGAGTGAGCAGGGACTATTCCAATGAGCAGTTCTTC
TRBV6-6,.,TRBJ2-7,once,CASSYKAGTSEQYF,TGTGCCAGCAGTTACAAGGCAGGGACTTCCGAGCAGTACTTC
TRBV5-1,.,TRBJ2-5,.,CASSLAGSKETQYF,TGCGCCAGCAGCTTGGCCGGGTCAAAAGAGACCCAGTACTTC
TRBV21-1,.,TRBJ1-3,.,CASSKIVSGRLSGNTIYF,TGTGCCAGCAGCAAAATAGTCTCGGGGCGCCTCTCTGGAAACACCATATATTTT
TRBV4-1,TRBD1,TRBJ1-2,.,CASSLTPDPRQGGTDGYTF,TGCGCCAGCAGCCTTACACCAGACCCCCGACAGGGTGGAACGGATGGCTACACCTTC
TRBV5-1,.,TRBJ2-7,few,CASSLDPGTSKQYF,TGCGCCAGCAGCTTGGATCCAGGGACTTCCAAGCAGTACTTC
TRBV7-9,TRBD1,TRBJ1-1,.,CASSLALNGQGLNTEAFF,TGTGCCAGCAGCTTAGCGCTGAATGGACAGGGACTGAACACTGAAGCTTTCTTT
TRBV7-8,.,TRBJ2-5,few,CASSLAAWREETQYF,TGTGCCAGCAGCTTAGCCGCTTGGAGAGAAGAGACCCAGTACTTC
TRBV6-6,.,TRBJ2-3,.,CASSGFSGTDTQYF,TGTGCCAGCAGTGGGTTCTCAGGCACAGATACGCAGTATTTT
TRBV25-1,.,TRBJ2-1,.,CASIRANEQFF,TGTGCCAGCATACGCGCCAATGAGCAGTTCTTC
TRBV7-9,.,TRBJ2-1,few,CASSYDSHEQFF,TGTGCCAGCAGCTACGACTCTCATGAGCAGTTCTTC
TRBV29-1,TRBD1,TRBJ2-7,few,CSVGQSSYEQYF,TGCAGCGTGGGACAGTCGTCCTACGAGCAGTACTTC
TRBV19,TRBD2,TRBJ2-1,few,CASSIPGLAGGIEQFF,TGTGCCAGTAGTATTCCGGGACTAGCGGGGGGTATTGAGCAGTTCTTC
TRBV15,.,TRBJ1-1,few,CATSRSGNTEAFF,TGTGCCACCAGCAGAAGTGGGAACACTGAAGCTTTCTTT
TRBV7-2,TRBD1,TRBJ2-7,few,CASSTHSGQGAYEQYF,TGTGCCAGCAGCACCCACTCGGGACAGGGGGCCTACGAGCAGTACTTC
TRBV10-3,.,TRBJ2-3,.,CAISDGGRPDTQYF,TGTGCCATCAGTGATGGGGGGAGGCCAGATACGCAGTATTTT
TRBV11-3,.,TRBJ2-5,.,CASSMDSSQYF,TGTGCCAGCAGTATGGACTCCTCCCAGTACTTC
TRBV9,TRBD1,TRBJ1-3,.,CASSVGVTGASGNTIYF,TGTGCCAGCAGCGTAGGGGTGACAGGGGCGTCAGGAAACACCATATATTTT
TRBV29-1,.,TRBJ2-3,.,CSVGKGALTDTQYF,TGCAGCGTTGGGAAAGGCGCGCTCACAGATACGCAGTATTTT
TRBV7-6,.,TRBJ2-2,few,CASSLRTRNTGELFF,TGTGCCAGCAGCTTGAGGACCAGGAACACCGGGGAGCTGTTTTTT
TRBV14,TRBD2,TRBJ2-5,.,CASSPRVLSGMSRETQYF,TGTGCCAGCAGCCCAAGGGTGCTTAGCGGGATGAGTCGGGAGACCCAGTACTTC
TRBV30,TRBD2,TRBJ2-3,.,CAWSRGLAGGGDTDTQYF,TGTGCCTGGAGCCGGGGACTAGCGGGAGGAGGAGACACAGATACGCAGTATTTT
TRBV5-5,TRBD1,TRBJ1-2,few,CASSRPGQGKGYTF,TGTGCCAGCAGCCGTCCGGGACAGGGTAAAGGCTACACCTTC
TRBV5-1,.,TRBJ2-7,few,CASSPDPPVEQYF,TGCGCCAGCAGCCCAGACCCTCCGGTCGAGCAGTACTTC
TRBV25-1,TRBD1,TRBJ2-1,.,CASRQGSYNEQFF,TGTGCCAGTAGACAGGGCTCCTACAATGAGCAGTTCTTC
TRBV29-1,.,TRBJ2-3,few,CSVVRPTLSTDTQYF,TGCAGCGTTGTAAGACCTACTCTTAGCACAGATACGCAGTATTTT
TRBV4-1,.,TRBJ1-5,few,CASSQDGRGQPQHF,TGCGCCAGCAGCCAAGATGGCAGGGGACAGCCCCAGCATTTT